These 5 T cell receptor beta chains were all obtained from the same sample, sequenced in a study of blood T cell repertoires in COVID-19. Clones were sequenced by immunoSEQ multiplex PCR, and TCRdb holds only the in-frame ones, with some missing. The sample carries 650,000 to 800,000 clones, 85% to 90% recorded once. Sequencing was carried out using peripheral blood. The receptor set was obtained from a woman aged 18-29 years with acute or convalescent COVID-19.

CDR3 region: CASRLQGRDYGYTF. The CDR3, as DNA: TGTGCCAGCAGACTACAGGGTCGGGACTATGGCTACACCTTC. The rearrangement uses TRBV3-1 (or the pseudogene TRBV3-2) and TRBJ1-2, with a tentative D call TRBD1 (6 bases). Between the trimmed V and J ends, which lost 6 bases and 3 bases, there was a span of 14 bases. Germline V gives CDR1 LGHDT, CDR2 YNNKEL (reference sequence). This CDR3 region has 14 residues.

This clone was picked up one time. The J gene is TRBJ1-6, the V gene TRBV10-3, with D unclear. Between the trimmed V and J ends, which lost 2 bases and 6 bases, there was a span of 5 bases. In germline, CDR1 is ENHRY, CDR2 SYGVKD. The CDR3 sequence is 13 residues long. The CDR3 DNA follows: TGTGCCATCAGTGAGACCGGTAATTCACCCCTCCACTTT. As protein: CAISETGNSPLHF.

This chain uses TRBV4-2 with TRBJ1-2, with TRBD1 matching 7 bases. Germline trimming cut 0 bases from V and 11 bases from J; bases unmatched to any gene: 6. This CDR3 has 13 residues. Germline CDR1 LGHNA, CDR2 YNFKEQ. CDR3 sequence reads: CASSQDSGTVYTF. The CDR3 nucleotides read TGTGCCAGCAGCCAAGACTCCGGGACAGTATACACCTTC.

This clone turned up a few times. V is TRBV5-4 and J is TRBJ2-1; a weak D match, TRBD2 (5 bases). Germline loops: CDR1 SGHNT, CDR2 YYREEE (reference sequence). The CDR3 is 13 residues long. The ends were cut back, 1 base at V and 7 bases at J, with 9 bases in the middle. The chain's CDR3 is CASSLSGGNEQFF. The CDR3 region has the DNA TGTGCCAGCAGCTTGTCCGGCGGGAATGAGCAGTTCTTC.

The chain combines TRBV11-3 with TRBJ2-1; 10 bases agree with TRBD1. The CDR3 sequence is 18 residues long. With V trimmed by 3 bases and J by 2 bases, 10 bases remained unmatched. The germline gives CDR1 SGHNT, CDR2 YENEEA. The CDR3 reads CASSFFASGTGAYNEQFF. The CDR3 DNA follows: TGTGCCAGCAGCTTCTTCGCCTCCGGGACAGGGGCCTACAATGAGCAGTTCTTC.